This TCR beta chain derives from a study of T cells in Graves' hyperthyroidism and ophthalmopathy. This clonotype was found many times. RNA transcripts served as the template for amplifying TCR beta CDR3 regions. A set of HTBI primers served as the primers for a first-round RT-PCR of the TCR CDR3. TCRdb itself ran the multiplex PCR reads through MiXCR, one entry per CDR3 protein. Here the sample spans some 500,000 distinct CDR3 sequences, roughly an eighth being singletons. The TCR sequence derives from a young woman with Graves' hyperthyroidism. The specimen sequenced was blood.

Here the CDR3 DNA reads TGTGCCAGCAGCTCCGCCAGCGGGAGTTTCAGTGAGCAGTTCTTC. Translation: CASSSASGSFSEQFF. J is TRBJ2-1 and V is TRBV7-3; 8 bases map to TRBD2. The CDR3 sequence is 15 residues long. The junction had 11 bases not matched to a gene; V was cut back by 4 bases and J by 9 bases. Germline CDR1 and CDR2: SGHTA and FQGTGA.